The 18 T cell receptor beta chains below all came from one sample that was sequenced in a study of cytomegalovirus exposure and HLA in healthy donors. A multiplex PCR was run with 60 Vbeta primers and 13 Jbeta primers. TCRdb's table, derived via immunoSEQ multiplex PCR, lists solely in-frame clones and lacks some. This table holds about 170,000 clones, around 73% found once. Sequences were obtained from PBMCs. The receptor set was obtained from a young woman in good health and CMV-seropositive.

V is TRBV4-3 and J is TRBJ2-7; 8 bases map to TRBD2. Germline CDR1 is LGHNA and CDR2 is YSLEER. The V and J ends lost 0 bases and 7 bases, in that order; junction bases with no gene match: 11. The CDR3 runs 16 residues. The CDR3 loop is CASSQDSGGRVREQYF. DNA for the CDR3: TGCGCCAGCAGCCAAGATTCGGGGGGGCGGGTGAGGGAGCAGTACTTC.

This chain links TRBV9 with TRBJ2-3; D might be TRBD1 (5 bases). Germline lookup yields CDR1 SGDLS and CDR2 YYNGEE. The CDR3 runs 12 residues. Trimming left V 3 bases short and J 3 bases short, with 5 bases between. The CDR3 bases are TGTGCCAGCAGCGAGGGGACAGATACGCAGTATTTT. Protein: CASSEGTDTQYF.

This sequence joins TRBV9 and TRBJ2-5; 14 nucleotides match TRBD2. The CDR3 contains 16 residues. Germline CDR1 is SGDLS and CDR2 is YYNGEE. V lost 4 bases to trimming and J lost 4 bases; unmatched junction nucleotides: 6. This CDR3 is CASSQGLAGGGETQYF. The CDR3 region has the DNA TGTGCCAGCAGCCAAGGACTAGCGGGGGGTGGAGAGACCCAGTACTTC.

The chain joins TRBV21-1 to TRBJ1-5; the D segment call TRBD1 is taken from the table without a DNA check. TRBV21-1 represents a pseudogene. CDR3 length: 15 amino acids. DNA for the CDR3: TGTGCCAGCACAATTAAGGACACTAGCAATCAGCCCCAGCATTTT. Translated: CASTIKDTSNQPQHF.

This clone was found a few times. The chain joins TRBV2 to TRBJ1-2, with TRBD1 matching 9 bases. This CDR3 has 14 residues. In germline, CDR1 is SNHLY, CDR2 FYNNEI. V dropped 7 bases and J dropped 11; count of bases not matched to a gene: 14. DNA for the CDR3: TGTGCCAGCATCAAATCCGGGACAGGGAGCCCGTACACCTTC. It encodes CASIKSGTGSPYTF.

The chain is built from TRBV18 and TRBJ2-5, with a weak D call TRBD2 (5 bases). Germline V gives CDR1 KGHSH, CDR2 LQKENI. The CDR3 runs 13 residues. V lost 3 bases, J lost 6 bases, and 11 bases lay in between. The CDR3 DNA is TGTGCCAGCTCACCCCCCGGGGAGAAGACCCAGTACTTC. Encoded protein: CASSPPGEKTQYF.

Concerning this clone itself: Different DNA sequences within this sample yield the same CDR3. This chain joins TRBV9 and TRBJ2-5, with 7 positions matching TRBD2. Trimming cost V 3 bases and J 2 bases; bases outside gene matches: 4. The V gene's germline CDR1 is SGDLS and CDR2 YYNGEE. CDR3 length: 14 amino acids. The CDR3 loop is CASSGGGTQETQYF. CDR3 in DNA: TGTGCCAGCAGCGGGGGGGGGACTCAAGAGACCCAGTACTTC.

This clone came up once. CDR3 sequence: CASSKGAQESSYEQYF. The CDR3 coding sequence is TGTGCCAGTAGTAAAGGGGCACAGGAGAGCTCCTACGAGCAGTACTTC. The chain is built from TRBV19 and TRBJ2-7, with D possibly TRBD1 on 5 matching bases. The CDR3 totals 16 residues. The ends were cut back, 4 bases at V and 0 bases at J, with 16 bases in the middle. Germline CDR1 is LNHDA and CDR2 is SQIVND (reference sequence).

The V call is TRBV7-2, the J call TRBJ2-5, with 8 positions matching TRBD1. The J call may be wrong; the DNA end is better matched by TRBJ2-7. Germline V gene data show CDR1 as SGHTA and CDR2 as FQGNSA. The CDR3 spans 14 residues. The CDR3 bases are TGTGCCAGCAGCCCCCGGACAGGGCCCTACGAGCAGTACTTC. Translating it yields CASSPRTGPYEQYF.

The rearrangement links TRBV7-9 to TRBJ2-7; tentative D call: TRBD1 (6 bases). Trimming shortened V by 5 bases and J by 0 bases, and 23 bases separated the two germline ends. This CDR3 region has 18 residues. Germline lookup yields CDR1 SEHNR and CDR2 FQNEAQ (reference sequence). CDR3 sequence reads: CASSRTPGDGSSSYEQYF. The CDR3, as DNA: TGTGCCAGCAGCCGTACCCCAGGGGACGGGTCGAGCTCCTACGAGCAGTACTTC.

V and J are TRBV9 and TRBJ1-5; the D gene is possibly TRBD1 (5 bases). Looked up from germline, CDR1 is SGDLS and CDR2 is YYNGEE. The CDR3 runs to 15 residues. V was cut by 5 bases and J by 9 bases, with 21 bases left in between. The CDR3 DNA reads as TGTGCCAGCAGTTCTACCGGGACTGGTGGTAGGCCCCAGCATTTT. Its protein is CASSSTGTGGRPQHF.

The genes are TRBV9 and TRBJ2-1; 10 nucleotides line up with TRBD2. The germline V gene has CDR1 SGDLS and CDR2 YYNGEE. The CDR3 extends over 18 amino acids. The ends lost 0 bases at V and 6 bases at J; junction bases unmatched: 12. The CDR3 sequence is CASSVGVHVAGGLNEQFF. The CDR3 region has the DNA TGTGCCAGCAGCGTAGGGGTTCATGTAGCGGGGGGCCTCAATGAGCAGTTCTTC.

The chain carries TRBV5-1 and TRBJ1-1; the D is unclear. V lost 2 bases and J lost 1, with 9 bases in between. The CDR3 loop spans 14 amino acids. The germline gives CDR1 SGHRS, CDR2 YFSETQ. The CDR3: CASSLRGANTEAFF. The CDR3 nucleotides read TGCGCCAGCAGCTTAAGAGGAGCGAACACTGAAGCTTTCTTT.

The V call is TRBV4-2, the J call TRBJ1-2; 8 bases line up with TRBD1. CDR3 length: 17 residues. Looked up from germline, CDR1 is LGHNA and CDR2 is YNFKEQ. The ends lost 4 bases at V and 1 base at J; junction bases unmatched: 11. CDR3 DNA sequence: TGTGCCAGCAGCCCCTATTACGGACAGGGTGGTAACTATGGCTACACCTTC. It encodes CASSPYYGQGGNYGYTF.

The chain has TRBV25-1 and TRBJ2-7; the D gene is possibly TRBD2 (7 bases). This CDR3 is built from 14 residues. V shed 4 bases and J shed 3 bases, with 13 bases lying between them. Per the germline V gene, CDR1 is MGHDK and CDR2 is SYGVNS. The CDR3 is CASSVTRGGYEQYF. In nucleotides, the CDR3 is TGTGCCAGCAGTGTAACAAGGGGGGGCTACGAGCAGTACTTC.

The chain uses TRBV28 and TRBJ1-1; 10 bases match TRBD1. Germline CDR1 is MDHEN and CDR2 is SYDVKM. The CDR3 extends over 16 amino acids. The V and J ends lost 5 bases and 5 bases, in that order; junction bases with no gene match: 11. The CDR3 reads CASSQTRQGAWTEAFF. The CDR3 coding sequence is TGTGCCAGCAGTCAAACTCGACAGGGGGCCTGGACTGAAGCTTTCTTT.

On this clone: Other DNA variants within this sample encode the same CDR3. The CDR3, as DNA: TGTGCCAGCAGTTTGACTCAAAATGGGAATTCACCCCTCCACTTT. Translation: CASSLTQNGNSPLHF. The chain couples TRBV27 to TRBJ1-6; D not certain. Germline V CDR1 and CDR2: MNHEY, SMNVEV (reference sequence). Trimming took off 3 bases at V and 7 bases at J, with 13 bases between the two ends. CDR3 length equals 15 residues.

V usage is TRBV14 and J usage is TRBJ2-3, with 7 bases identical to TRBD1. This CDR3 has 15 amino acids. After removal of 5 bases from V and 4 bases from J, the junction contained 9 bases not matched to a gene. Germline CDR1 reads SGHDN; CDR2 reads FVKESK. The CDR3, as DNA: TGTGCCAGCAGCTCCTACGACAGGGCCCCAGATACGCAGTATTTT. It yields the protein CASSSYDRAPDTQYF.